This is a list of T cell receptor beta chains from one sample in a study of OX40 agonist ivuxolimab in advanced cancers. The method was immunoSEQ multiplex PCR; TCRdb's version includes in-frame clones alone and lacks a portion of them. This repertoire shows 25,000 to 30,000 clones, about 86% found once; its top ten account for less than 15%. Specimen: CD4+ or CD8+ T cells sorted from blood, collected in a trial of the OX40 agonist ivuxolimab. These receptors all come from an adult with an advanced solid tumor such as melanoma, head and neck, liver or kidney cancer. The CDR3 runs from the conserved cysteine through the conserved F or W. D genes are given only for firm matches. Expanded clones are given a class, and other clones once, few, many or no size at all.

>TRBJ1-5|TRBD1|TRBV11-2|-
TGTGCCAGCACCAGAGGGCAGGGGGCTCGGCAGCCCCAGCATTTT
CASTRGQGARQPQHF
>TRBJ1-3|TRBD1|TRBV11-2|once
TGTGCCAGCAGCTTAGGGACAGGGGGTCCTGCTGGAAACACCATATATTTT
CASSLGTGGPAGNTIYF
>TRBJ2-7|-|TRBV7-9|-
TGTGCCAGCAGCTGGCACAGCTCCTACGAGCAGTACTTC
CASSWHSSYEQYF
>TRBJ1-1|TRBD1|TRBV10-3|-
TGTGCCATCACCGCTGGGACAGGAAACACTGAAGCTTTCTTT
CAITAGTGNTEAFF
>TRBJ1-2|-|TRBV6-1|-
TGTGCCAGCAGTGGACAGACCCGACCTAATCCCTATGGCTACACCTTC
CASSGQTRPNPYGYTF
>TRBJ2-1|TRBD2|TRBV5-1|-
TGCGCCAGCAGCAGGGGACTAGCGGGTAGCTCCTACAATGAGCAGTTCTTC
CASSRGLAGSSYNEQFF
>TRBJ1-4|-|TRBV25-1|-
TGTGCCAGCAGTGGGGGACGGTGGCCCGAGGCAACTAATGAAAAACTGTTTTTT
CASSGGRWPEATNEKLFF
>TRBJ2-7|-|TRBV2|-
TGTGCCAGCATCGGGGTTAGCTCCTACGAGCAGTACTTC
CASIGVSSYEQYF
>TRBJ2-3|-|TRBV7-8|-
TGTGCCAGCAGCTTAGGATGGGGCGGGGACAATATTATGGATACGCAGTATTTT
CASSLGWGGDNIMDTQYF
>TRBJ2-5|-|TRBV9|-
TGTGCCAGCAGCGTAGAAGGCCAAGAGACCCAGTACTTC
CASSVEGQETQYF
>TRBJ2-7|-|TRBV20-1|-
TGCAGTGCGGGCGATCCCTACGAGCAGTACTTC
CSAGDPYEQYF
>TRBJ1-2|-|TRBV28|-
TGTGCCACCAGGAACTTTTATGGCTACACCTTC
CATRNFYGYTF
>TRBJ2-4|-|TRBV2|-
TGTGCCAGCAGTGAGGACAGGCGGGACAAAAACATTCAGTACTTC
CASSEDRRDKNIQYF
>TRBJ2-7|TRBD1|TRBV28|-
TGTGCCAGCAGTTTCCCCGGACAGGGGACCTACGAGCAGTACTTC
CASSFPGQGTYEQYF
>TRBJ1-6|-|TRBV27|-
TGTGCCAGTAAACTGAGCTCCTATAATTCACCCCTCCACTTT
CASKLSSYNSPLHF
>TRBJ1-2|-|TRBV10-2|-
TGCGCCAGCAGTGAGTCTGGCAGGTACTATGGCTACACCTTC
CASSESGRYYGYTF
>TRBJ2-3|-|TRBV9|-
TGTGCCAGCCGCCCGGAGCGGAGGTCAGATACGCAGTATTTT
CASRPERRSDTQYF
>TRBJ2-7|-|TRBV4-1|-
TGCGCCAGCAGCCTAGGCCAGGGCAGTGGCTTCGAGCAGTACTTC
CASSLGQGSGFEQYF
>TRBJ2-7|TRBD2|TRBV7-8|-
TGTGCCAGCAGGCTTAGCGGGCCCGCCCACTACGAGCAGTACTTC
CASRLSGPAHYEQYF
>TRBJ2-7|-|TRBV6-5|-
TGTGCCAGCAGTTACTCGAAGATGTTTAGGTCCTACGAGCAGTACTTC
CASSYSKMFRSYEQYF
>TRBJ2-7|-|TRBV7-8|-
TGTGCCAGCAGCTCCACGGCGACCGCTACCTACGAGCAGTACTTC
CASSSTATATYEQYF
>TRBJ2-7|-|TRBV10-2|-
TGCGCCAGCAGTCTGACTAGGAGCCTCTACGAGCAGTACTTC
CASSLTRSLYEQYF
>TRBJ2-7|-|TRBV6-5|-
TGTGCCAGCAGTTACCTTACTAACTACGAGCAGTACTTC
CASSYLTNYEQYF
>TRBJ2-7|-|TRBV7-9|once
TGTGCCAGCAGCTCCCAGAACCCCTACGAGCAGTACTTC
CASSSQNPYEQYF
>TRBJ2-3|TRBD2|TRBV27|-
TGTGCCAGCAGCTCTCCCGGGACTAGCGACTTAGATACGCAGTATTTT
CASSSPGTSDLDTQYF
>TRBJ2-7|-|TRBV4-3|-
TGCGCCAGCAGCCAAGATCTTTGGGGATACGAGCAGTACTTC
CASSQDLWGYEQYF
>TRBJ2-7|-|TRBV21-1|-
TGTGCCAGCAGCAAAGACGGCCGGGGGGAGGTCCCCTTCTCCTACGAGCAGTACTTC
CASSKDGRGEVPFSYEQYF
>TRBJ1-1|-|TRBV14|-
TGTGCCAGCAGCCGATTGTACAGAACTGAAGCTTTCTTT
CASSRLYRTEAFF
>TRBJ1-2|-|TRBV4-1|-
TGCGCCAGCAGCCAAGATAAGACAGTTCTATCCTATGGCTACACCTTC
CASSQDKTVLSYGYTF
>TRBJ2-7|-|TRBV7-6|-
TGTGCCAGCAGCCCTGGGGAGTCCCACGAGCAGTACTTC
CASSPGESHEQYF
>TRBJ1-6|TRBD1|TRBV13|-
TGTGCCAGCAGCCGGGGACAGGGCGGTTCACCCCTCCACTTT
CASSRGQGGSPLHF
>TRBJ1-2|-|TRBV7-8|-
TGTGCCAGCAGCCTGGGGATCTATGGCTACACCTTC
CASSLGIYGYTF
>TRBJ1-4|-|TRBV2|-
TGTGCCAGCAGTGAGTGGGGCAGCGGGAGATATGAAAAACTGTTTTTT
CASSEWGSGRYEKLFF
>TRBJ1-2|-|TRBV29-1|-
TGCAGCGTTGAACTCCTCCTGGGCTACACCTTC
CSVELLLGYTF
>TRBJ2-7|-|TRBV20-1|-
TGCAGTGTAGGCACCGGGCAGTACTTC
CSVGTGQYF
>TRBJ1-1|-|TRBV4-1|-
TGCGCCAGCAGCCAAAGACAGGAGATGAACACTGAAGCTTTCTTT
CASSQRQEMNTEAFF
>TRBJ1-2|-|TRBV2|-
TGTGCCAGCAGCCTCGGACAAGCCTATGGCTACACCTTC
CASSLGQAYGYTF
>TRBJ2-3|TRBD2|TRBV19|-
TGTGCCAGTACGCTAGCGGGAGGCTCAGATACGCAGTATTTT
CASTLAGGSDTQYF